This TCR beta chain was sequenced during a study of STAT5B mutations in CD4+ large granular lymphocyte leukemia. Study summary: Healthy donors showed HLA-associated enrichment of the CDR3 'QG' motif. Study outcomes and limitations: Top patient clones used TRBV06 genes more often: 8/27 versus 2/35 in controls. Patient CD4-sorted repertoires stayed more clonal than healthy ones after leukemic-clone removal.

CDR1 is SGHRS and CDR2 is YFSETQ in the germline V gene. V was clipped by 4 bases and J by 2 bases, with 13 bases between them. CDR3 length: 14 residues. In the original processing: A productive frequency of 2.59 x 10-5 was the lowest detectable. Assay: immunoSEQ multiplex PCR; the TCRdb copy retains only in-frame clones and omits some. The V and J calls and clone size come from that table; D and trimming were worked out from the DNA. The sample lists some 19,000 clones, 65% to 80% occurring once. Regarding this clone: Its matching antigen is unknown.

Sequencing was performed on CD4+ T cells from blood buffy coats. V usage is TRBV5-1 and J usage is TRBJ2-7, with D tentatively TRBD1 (6 bases). This receptor was taken from a human donor in good health. CDR3 amino acids: CASSPTGLAYEQYF. The CDR3 DNA reads TGCGCCAGCAGCCCTACAGGGTTGGCCTACGAGCAGTACTTC.